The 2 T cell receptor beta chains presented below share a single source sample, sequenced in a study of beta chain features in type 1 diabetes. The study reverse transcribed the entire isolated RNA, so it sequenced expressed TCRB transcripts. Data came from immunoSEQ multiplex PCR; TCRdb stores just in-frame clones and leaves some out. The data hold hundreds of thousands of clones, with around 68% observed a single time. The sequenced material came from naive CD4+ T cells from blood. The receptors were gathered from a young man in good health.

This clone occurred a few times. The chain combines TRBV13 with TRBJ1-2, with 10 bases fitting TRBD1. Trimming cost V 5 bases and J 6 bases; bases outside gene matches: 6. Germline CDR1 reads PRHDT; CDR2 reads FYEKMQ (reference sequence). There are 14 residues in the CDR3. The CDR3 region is CASSRTGQGDGYTF. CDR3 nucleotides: TGTGCCAGCAGCCGAACAGGACAGGGGGATGGCTACACCTTC.

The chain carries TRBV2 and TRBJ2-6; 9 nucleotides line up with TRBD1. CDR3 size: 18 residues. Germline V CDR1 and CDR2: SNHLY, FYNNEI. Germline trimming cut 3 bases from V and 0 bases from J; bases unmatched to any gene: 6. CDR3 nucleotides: TGTGCCAGCAGTGACCAGACAGGGGGAACCTCTGGGGCCAACGTCCTGACTTTC. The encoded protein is CASSDQTGGTSGANVLTF.